These T cell receptor beta chains were read from a single sample in a study of cytomegalovirus exposure and HLA in healthy donors. The method was immunoSEQ multiplex PCR; TCRdb's version includes in-frame clones alone and lacks a portion of them. In the table there are more than 50,000 clones, 55% to 80% of which are singletons. The specimen was PBMCs. Receptor source: a woman in her forties or fifties in good health and CMV-seropositive. Each CDR3 is given with its conserved first and last residue. D genes are given only for firm matches. Not all rows give a size; the values are once, few, many and, for expanded clones, a class.

V	D	size	length	J	CDR3	DNA
TRBV6-5	NA	few	14	TRBJ1-5	CASSSRSPNQPQHF	TGTGCCAGCAGTTCGAGATCCCCCAATCAGCCCCAGCATTTT
TRBV6-1	NA	NA	13	TRBJ1-1	CASSTGMNTEAFF	TGTGCCAGCTCGACGGGTATGAACACTGAAGCTTTCTTT
TRBV19	NA	once	16	TRBJ1-6	CASSIGKGTLGSPLHF	TGTGCCAGTAGTATAGGAAAGGGGACTCTCGGTTCACCCCTCCACTTT
TRBV25-1	TRBD2	NA	15	TRBJ2-2	CASKGLAGGAGELFF	TGTGCCAGCAAAGGTCTAGCGGGAGGGGCCGGGGAGCTGTTTTTT
TRBV29-1	NA	NA	13	TRBJ2-7	CSVSGISSYEQYF	TGCAGCGTTTCAGGGATTTCCTCCTACGAGCAGTACTTC
TRBV18	TRBD1	once	17	TRBJ1-2	CASSPPVSGTGVYGYTF	TGTGCCAGCTCACCACCTGTCTCAGGGACAGGAGTCTATGGCTACACCTTC
TRBV4-2	TRBD1	NA	14	TRBJ2-7	CASSRGTELREQYF	TGTGCCAGCAGCCGAGGGACAGAGCTCCGCGAGCAGTACTTC
TRBV6-1	TRBD1	NA	14	TRBJ1-2	CASSDRDRVGGYTF	TGTGCCAGCAGTGACCGGGACAGGGTAGGCGGCTACACCTTC
TRBV18	TRBD1	NA	16	TRBJ1-3	CASSPRTGLSGNTIYF	TGTGCCAGCTCACCCCGGACAGGCCTCTCTGGAAACACCATATATTTT
TRBV13	NA	NA	12	TRBJ1-1	CASSFGQGWAFF	TGTGCCAGCAGCTTTGGTCAGGGTTGGGCTTTCTTT
TRBV5-1	NA	NA	17	TRBJ2-3	CASSLGIETVVTDTQYF	TGCGCCAGCAGCTTGGGTATTGAGACAGTAGTTACAGATACGCAGTATTTT
TRBV27	NA	NA	17	TRBJ2-7	CASSPAARGDTSYEQYF	TGTGCCAGCAGCCCAGCGGCCAGGGGCGATACTTCCTACGAGCAGTACTTC
TRBV11-2	NA	NA	14	TRBJ1-4	CASSSGRGGEKLFF	TGTGCCAGCAGCTCAGGGAGGGGGGGAGAAAAACTGTTTTTT
TRBV7-9	NA	NA	14	TRBJ2-5	CASSLRAEAGTQYF	TGTGCCAGCAGCTTGAGGGCAGAGGCGGGGACCCAGTACTTC
TRBV6-8	TRBD1	few	20	TRBJ1-5	CASSTRDRGPQEVSNQPQHF	TGTGCCAGCAGTACAAGGGACAGGGGGCCCCAGGAGGTAAGCAATCAGCCCCAGCATTTT
TRBV5-6	NA	few	15	TRBJ1-2	CASSFPTVEAYGYTF	TGTGCCAGCAGCTTCCCGACGGTGGAAGCGTATGGCTACACCTTC
TRBV5-5	TRBD2	once	17	TRBJ2-3	CASSSQWTSGGGGTQYF	TGTGCCAGCAGCTCCCAATGGACTAGCGGGGGCGGAGGTACGCAGTATTTT
TRBV7-9	NA	NA	13	TRBJ2-3	CASQGGGKDTQYF	TGTGCCAGCCAAGGAGGGGGCAAAGATACGCAGTATTTT
TRBV11-3	NA	NA	14	TRBJ2-7	CASSLRAGAHEQYF	TGTGCCAGCAGCTTGAGGGCTGGTGCGCACGAGCAGTACTTC
TRBV6-6	NA	NA	13	TRBJ2-3	CASSYPPQDTQYF	TGTGCCAGCAGTTACCCCCCCCAAGATACGCAGTATTTT
TRBV20-1	NA	NA	11	TRBJ1-2	CSVLTGRGYTF	TGCAGTGTCCTAACGGGTCGGGGCTACACCTTC
TRBV4-3	NA	NA	15	TRBJ1-2	CASSQDLTGLYGYTF	TGCGCCAGCAGCCAAGATTTAACTGGGCTCTATGGCTACACCTTC
TRBV21-1	NA	NA	12	TRBJ2-5	CASGDYQETQYF	TGTGCCAGCGGGGACTACCAAGAGACCCAGTACTTC
TRBV18	TRBD1	NA	14	TRBJ1-2	CASPRETGDGGYTF	TGTGCCAGCCCCCGGGAAACAGGGGACGGTGGCTACACCTTC
TRBV4-1	NA	NA	17	TRBJ2-1	CASSQGLGRGVYNEQFF	TGCGCCAGCAGCCAAGGCCTGGGGAGGGGGGTGTACAATGAGCAGTTCTTC
TRBV28	TRBD1	NA	15	TRBJ1-5	CASRHGDRENQPQHF	TGTGCCAGCAGGCACGGGGACAGAGAAAATCAGCCCCAGCATTTT
TRBV19	NA	NA	12	TRBJ1-5	CASPRLHQPQHF	TGTGCCAGCCCGAGGCTTCATCAGCCCCAGCATTTT
TRBV18	TRBD2	NA	16	TRBJ2-2	CASSPTSGRITGELFF	TGTGCCAGCTCACCAACGAGCGGGAGAATCACCGGGGAGCTGTTTTTT
TRBV9	NA	few	14	TRBJ2-7	CASSAGAGQYEQYF	TGTGCCAGCAGCGCAGGCGCAGGGCAATACGAGCAGTACTTC
TRBV30	NA	NA	12	TRBJ2-4	CAWSIGDPIQYF	TGTGCCTGGAGTATCGGGGATCCCATTCAGTACTTC
TRBV9	NA	NA	14	TRBJ2-5	CASSSRGGVETQYF	TGTGCCAGCAGCTCCAGGGGTGGAGTAGAGACCCAGTACTTC
TRBV19	NA	NA	15	TRBJ2-6	CASTLDSAGANVLTF	TGTGCCAGTACCTTAGACAGCGCTGGGGCCAACGTCCTGACTTTC
TRBV4-3	TRBD1	few	16	TRBJ1-1	CASSLGQGAGNTEAFF	TGCGCCAGCAGCCTCGGACAGGGGGCAGGAAACACTGAAGCTTTCTTT
TRBV7-8	TRBD2	NA	17	TRBJ2-1	CASSLGGGSGSKNEQFF	TGTGCCAGCAGCTTAGGGGGCGGTAGCGGGAGCAAAAATGAGCAGTTCTTC
TRBV30	TRBD1	NA	16	TRBJ1-5	CAWSVQGRSGWATQHF	TGTGCCTGGAGTGTACAGGGGAGAAGCGGGTGGGCCACCCAGCATTTT
TRBV15	NA	few	17	TRBJ1-2	CATSRDGEGTPNYGYTF	TGTGCCACCAGCAGAGATGGGGAGGGAACTCCTAACTATGGCTACACCTTC
TRBV15	NA	NA	15	TRBJ2-5	CATSRDHYSQETQYF	TGTGCCACCAGCAGAGATCATTACAGCCAAGAGACCCAGTACTTC
TRBV2	NA	NA	15	TRBJ2-5	CASTESGFRRETQYF	TGTGCCAGCACCGAATCAGGTTTTCGACGAGAGACCCAGTACTTC
TRBV15	TRBD2	NA	14	TRBJ2-1	CATSRASGYNEQFF	TGTGCCACCAGCAGGGCTAGCGGTTACAATGAGCAGTTCTTC
TRBV10-3	NA	NA	15	TRBJ1-5	CAISEGALPNQPQHF	TGTGCCATCAGTGAGGGGGCCCTACCTAATCAGCCCCAGCATTTT
TRBV25-1	TRBD1	NA	15	TRBJ2-7	CASSDPGTGPYEQYF	TGTGCCAGCAGTGACCCCGGGACAGGGCCCTACGAGCAGTACTTC